The 6 T cell receptor beta chains given below trace back to one sample, sequenced in a study of OX40 agonist ivuxolimab in advanced cancers. Repertoires were generated with immunoSEQ multiplex PCR, while TCRdb's copy carries only in-frame clones and drops some. The data show tens of thousands of clones, about 85% seen once. The sample consisted of CD4+ or CD8+ T cells sorted from blood, taken in a trial of the OX40 agonist ivuxolimab. The receptors stem from an adult with an advanced solid tumor such as melanoma, head and neck, liver or kidney cancer.

The table lists this clone with a count of one. The V call is TRBV7-9, the J call TRBJ2-7, with 7 bases fitting TRBD2. With V trimmed by 5 bases and J by 5 bases, 6 bases remained unmatched. The CDR3 contains 13 residues. Germline loops: CDR1 SEHNR, CDR2 FQNEAQ (reference sequence). The CDR3 protein is CASSPPAGDEQYF. DNA of the CDR3: TGTGCCAGCAGCCCCCCCGCGGGAGACGAGCAGTACTTC.

The chain employs TRBV6-1 and TRBJ2-5, with 8 positions matching TRBD2. The V gene's germline CDR1 is MNHNS and CDR2 SASEGT. V shed 6 bases, J shed 2 bases, and the junction held 8 bases outside the gene matches. The CDR3 contains 15 residues. The CDR3 DNA sequence: TGTGCCAGCAGATCGAGCGGGGGAGGTCAAGAGACCCAGTACTTC. Its translation: CASRSSGGGQETQYF.

This clone was seen just once. The CDR3 reads CASSPRGSHGREQYF. In DNA form, the CDR3 reads TGTGCCAGCAGTCCCCGAGGGAGCCATGGGCGCGAGCAGTACTTC. This rearrangement joins TRBV6-1 to TRBJ2-7; TRBD2 might be the D (5 bases). V lost 5 bases and J 6 bases, leaving 20 bases between the germline ends. CDR3 length equals 15 residues. Germline loops: CDR1 MNHNS, CDR2 SASEGT.

This sequence joins TRBV13 and TRBJ1-5, with D possibly matching TRBD1 (5 bases). This CDR3 contains 14 residues. Per germline, CDR1 PRHDT and CDR2 FYEKMQ (reference sequence). V lost 9 bases and J 5 bases, leaving 17 bases between the germline ends. As DNA, the CDR3 is TGTGCCAGAAACCCGGGGCCGGATCATCAGCCCCAGCATTTT. Amino acid sequence: CARNPGPDHQPQHF. Combining the CDR3 with reference TRBV13 and TRBJ1-5 gives the whole variable domain AAGVIQSPRHLIKEKRETATLKCYPIPRHDTVYWYQQGPGQDPQFLISFYEKMQSDKGSIPDRFSAQQFSDYHSELNMSSLELGDSALYFCARNPGPDHQPQHFGDGTRLSIL.

This clone was counted a single time. V usage is TRBV5-8 and J usage is TRBJ2-7; D call uncertain. Germline V gene data show CDR1 as SGHTS and CDR2 as YDEGEE. The ends were cut back, 4 bases at V and 5 bases at J, with 16 bases in the middle. CDR3 length: 14 residues. The CDR3 spells CASSPLVGFHEQYF. The CDR3 DNA sequence: TGTGCCAGCAGCCCGTTGGTAGGGTTCCACGAGCAGTACTTC.

This clone appeared a few times. The V and J genes are TRBV9 and TRBJ2-7, with 8 positions matching TRBD2. Germline V gives CDR1 SGDLS, CDR2 YYNGEE. The CDR3 has 14 residues. With V trimmed by 3 bases and J by 6 bases, 8 bases remained unmatched. The CDR3 sequence: CASSEGLVDGEQYF. DNA of the CDR3: TGTGCCAGCAGCGAGGGACTAGTAGATGGCGAGCAGTACTTC.